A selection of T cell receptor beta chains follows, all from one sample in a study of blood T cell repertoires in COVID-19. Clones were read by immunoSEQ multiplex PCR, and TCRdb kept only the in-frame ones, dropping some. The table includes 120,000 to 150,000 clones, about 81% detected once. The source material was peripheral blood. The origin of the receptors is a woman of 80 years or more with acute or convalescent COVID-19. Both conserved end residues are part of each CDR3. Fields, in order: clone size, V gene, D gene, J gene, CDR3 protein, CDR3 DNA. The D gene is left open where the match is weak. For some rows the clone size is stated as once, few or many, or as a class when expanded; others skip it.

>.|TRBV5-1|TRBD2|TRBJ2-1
CASSRALAIDYNEQFF
TGCGCCAGCAGCCGAGCACTAGCGATAGATTACAATGAGCAGTTCTTC
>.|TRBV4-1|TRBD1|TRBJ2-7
CASSPWTGDYEQYF
TGCGCCAGCAGCCCATGGACAGGGGACTACGAGCAGTACTTC
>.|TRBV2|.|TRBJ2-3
CASTPLGASTDTQYF
TGTGCCAGCACCCCTTTGGGGGCTAGCACAGATACGCAGTATTTT
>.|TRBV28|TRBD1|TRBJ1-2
CASSFSGTALFYGYTF
TGTGCCAGCAGTTTTTCCGGGACAGCATTATTCTATGGCTACACCTTC
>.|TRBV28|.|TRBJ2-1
CASSLGTRAGEQFF
TGTGCCAGCAGTTTAGGAACCCGAGCCGGGGAGCAGTTCTTC
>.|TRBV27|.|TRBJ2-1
CASSYQVAHNEQFF
TGTGCCAGCAGCTACCAGGTCGCCCACAATGAGCAGTTCTTC
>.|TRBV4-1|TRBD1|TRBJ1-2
CASSHTTGPGYTF
TGCGCCAGCAGCCACACGACAGGGCCTGGCTACACCTTC
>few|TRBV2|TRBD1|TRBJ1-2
CASSPGQAIYGYTF
TGTGCCAGCAGCCCAGGACAGGCCATCTATGGCTACACCTTC
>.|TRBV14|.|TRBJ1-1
CASSVRTGGEAFF
TGTGCCAGCAGCGTACGGACGGGGGGTGAAGCTTTCTTT
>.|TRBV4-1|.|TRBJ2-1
CASSQDPGSYNEQFF
TGCGCCAGCAGCCAAGATCCGGGCTCCTACAATGAGCAGTTCTTC
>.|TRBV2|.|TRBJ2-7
CASSEQGQGYEQYF
TGTGCCAGCAGTGAACAGGGTCAGGGGTACGAGCAGTACTTC
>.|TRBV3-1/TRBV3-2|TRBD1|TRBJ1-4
CASSQVLSGTGDEKLFF
TGTGCCAGCAGCCAAGTCTTAAGCGGGACAGGGGATGAAAAACTGTTTTTT
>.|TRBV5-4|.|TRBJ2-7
CASSSGDLIAHEQYF
TGTGCCAGCAGCTCAGGGGACCTAATAGCCCACGAGCAGTACTTC
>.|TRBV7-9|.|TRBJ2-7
CASSLPQGGSYEQYF
TGTGCCAGCAGCTTGCCCCAGGGAGGTTCGTACGAGCAGTACTTC
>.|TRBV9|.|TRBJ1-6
CASSLGTSNSPLHF
TGTGCCAGCAGCCTAGGGACTAGTAATTCACCCCTCCACTTT
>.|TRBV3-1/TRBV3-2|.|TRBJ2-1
CASSQERRDEQFF
TGTGCCAGCAGCCAAGAACGCCGGGATGAGCAGTTCTTC
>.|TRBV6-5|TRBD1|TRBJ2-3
CASSFRDRGEDTQYF
TGTGCCAGCAGTTTCCGGGACAGGGGGGAAGATACGCAGTATTTT
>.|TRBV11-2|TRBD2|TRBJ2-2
CASSLESGGAVGELFF
TGTGCCAGCAGCTTAGAAAGCGGGGGGGCAGTCGGGGAGCTGTTTTTT